Only a few counts were recorded for the clone carrying this T cell receptor beta chain. As yet, its antigen is unknown. This record comes from a study of beta chain features in type 1 diabetes. What was sequenced were expressed TCRB transcripts, since all of the isolated RNA had been reverse transcribed. Produced via immunoSEQ multiplex PCR; TCRdb's table is partial and in-frame only. The data hold hundreds of thousands of clones, with 15% to 20% observed a single time. A sort by CD45RO/CCR7/CD25/CD127/CD95/CD27 yielded CD4+ naive, central memory, regulatory and stem cell-like memory cells. The study, taken as a whole, reports: The naive, central memory and Treg TCRB repertoires looked more alike in patients than they did in healthy donors.

V gave up 2 bases and J gave up 2 bases; unmatched junction bases: 9. Germline lookup yields CDR1 SGHDT and CDR2 YYEEEE. The CDR3 length is 17 residues. The rearrangement uses TRBV5-6 and TRBJ2-3, with 9 bases that match TRBD1. The TCR was taken from a woman aged 18-29 years in good health. The material sequenced was naive CD4+ T cells from blood. CDR3 DNA sequence: TGTGCCAGCAGCTTACCGGGACAGGGACGGGCCACAGATACGCAGTATTTT. Its protein product is CASSLPGQGRATDTQYF.